This paragraph reports one T cell receptor beta chain. No antigen is known for it. Profiled with immunoSEQ multiplex PCR; TCRdb holds only in-frame clones, not every one. The sample consists of about 53,000 clones, 87% of them appearing once. This entry belongs to a study of T cell responses to AZD1222 COVID-19 vaccine. Study observations and caveats: Reports say nearly half of spike-specific TCRs go after unmutated variant regions. Donors were chiefly white British, with a greater number of females, and clonal diversity was perhaps underestimated.

Germline CDR1 and CDR2: LNHDA and SQIVND (reference sequence). The trim removed 5 bases at V and 4 bases at J, leaving 9 bases unmatched. The CDR3 totals 15 residues. This material consisted of peripheral blood, taken 28 days after the second AZD1222 dose. The rearrangement links TRBV19 to TRBJ2-3; TRBD2 agrees at 7 bases. This clonotype was sampled from an adult who received the AZD1222 COVID-19 vaccine. CDR3: CASSVQSGISDTQYF. CDR3 DNA sequence: TGTGCCAGTAGTGTCCAAAGCGGGATCTCAGATACGCAGTATTTT.